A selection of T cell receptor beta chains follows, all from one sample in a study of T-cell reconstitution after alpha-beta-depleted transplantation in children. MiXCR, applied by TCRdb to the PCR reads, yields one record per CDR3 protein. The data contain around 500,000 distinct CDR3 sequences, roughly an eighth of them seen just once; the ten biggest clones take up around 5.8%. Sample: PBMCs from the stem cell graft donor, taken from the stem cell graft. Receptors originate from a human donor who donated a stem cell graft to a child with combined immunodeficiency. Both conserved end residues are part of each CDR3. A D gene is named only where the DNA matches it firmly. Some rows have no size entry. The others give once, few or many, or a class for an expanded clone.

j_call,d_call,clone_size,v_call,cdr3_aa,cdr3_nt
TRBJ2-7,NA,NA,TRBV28,CASSLRSAMSSYEQYF,TGTGCCAGCAGTTTAAGGAGCGCAATGAGCTCCTACGAGCAGTACTTC
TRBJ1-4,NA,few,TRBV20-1,CSAREPGIGGKLFF,TGCAGTGCTAGAGAACCGGGAATCGGCGGAAAACTGTTTTTT
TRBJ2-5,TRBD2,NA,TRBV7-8,CASSSPLAGESAETQYF,TGTGCCAGCAGCTCCCCACTAGCGGGAGAAAGCGCGGAGACCCAGTACTTC
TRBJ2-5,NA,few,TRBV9,CASSAPPGRQETQYF,TGTGCCAGCAGCGCCCCCCCGGGACGGCAAGAGACCCAGTACTTC
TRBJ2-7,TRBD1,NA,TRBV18,CASSPSARGYEQYF,TGTGCCAGCTCACCATCCGCCAGGGGGTACGAGCAGTACTTC
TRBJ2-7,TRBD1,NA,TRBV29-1,CSVEDPGQGYYEQYF,TGCAGCGTTGAAGATCCGGGACAGGGGTACTACGAGCAGTACTTC
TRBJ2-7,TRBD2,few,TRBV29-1,CSIQGGWTYEQYF,TGCAGCATCCAGGGAGGGTGGACCTACGAGCAGTACTTC
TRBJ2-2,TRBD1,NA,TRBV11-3,CASSPGTGEAGELFF,TGTGCCAGCAGCCCGGGGACAGGAGAGGCCGGGGAGCTGTTTTTT
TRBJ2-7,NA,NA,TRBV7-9,CASSFVPGSEQYF,TGTGCCAGCAGCTTTGTTCCTGGGAGCGAGCAGTACTTC
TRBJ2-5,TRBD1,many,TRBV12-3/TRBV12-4,CASTQTGKQETQYF,TGTGCCAGCACCCAGACAGGGAAACAAGAGACCCAGTACTTC
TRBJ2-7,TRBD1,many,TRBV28,CASSLFTGGVGYEQYF,TGTGCCAGCAGTTTATTCACAGGGGGCGTAGGCTACGAGCAGTACTTC